A single sample is the source of the 12 T cell receptor beta chains below, sequenced in a study of CD8+ T cells in alopecia areata. Once RNA had been extracted, it was reverse transcribed into cDNA to act as the sequencing template. Using immunoSEQ multiplex PCR, the repertoire was profiled, and TCRdb retains in-frame clones only, with some absent. The table has roughly 60,000 clones, 44% seen once. Sequenced input: NKG2D-low CD8+ T cells sorted from blood. Receptor source: a human donor with alopecia areata.

This chain links TRBV19 with TRBJ1-5; D call uncertain. CDR3 length equals 10 residues. Deletions cut 10 bases from V and 6 bases from J, with 7 bases between. From germline, CDR1 is LNHDA and CDR2 SQIVND (reference sequence). CDR3 amino acids: CAIVPQPQHF. The CDR3, as DNA: TGTGCCATCGTACCTCAGCCCCAGCATTTT.

The chain joins TRBV5-1 to TRBJ2-5; D might be TRBD2 (6 bases). From germline, CDR1 is SGHRS and CDR2 YFSETQ. This CDR3 region has 13 residues. V lost 3 bases and J 9 bases, leaving 15 bases between the germline ends. The CDR3, as DNA: TGCGCCAGCAGCTCGTCGGGACTCCAGGCCCAGTACTTC. This sequence encodes CASSSSGLQAQYF.

This sequence joins TRBV6-6 and TRBJ2-7; 8 bases agree with TRBD1. Germline V gene data show CDR1 as MNHNY and CDR2 as SVGAGI (reference sequence). The CDR3 is made up of 13 amino acids. Germline trimming cut 8 bases from V and 2 bases from J; bases unmatched to any gene: 5. The DNA for the CDR3 is TGTGCCAGCCAAGCAGGGGGCCCCTACGAGCAGTACTTC. Encoded protein: CASQAGGPYEQYF.

The chain couples TRBV5-1 to TRBJ1-5; the D is unclear. The CDR3 is 13 amino acids. The germline V and J ends were trimmed by 4 bases and 4 bases, with 9 bases remaining between them. Germline CDR1 reads SGHRS; CDR2 reads YFSETQ. Written as DNA, the CDR3 is TGCGCCAGCAGCGACGACATAAATCAGCCCCAGCATTTT. This translates into CASSDDINQPQHF.

This clone was seen more than once but under ten times. This chain joins TRBV7-9 and TRBJ2-7; D gene unclear. This CDR3 is 13 amino acids long. Per the germline V gene, CDR1 is SEHNR and CDR2 is FQNEAQ (reference sequence). Trimming took 5 bases from V and 1 from J, leaving 9 bases between them. Written as DNA, the CDR3 is TGTGCCAGCAGCCCCGAGACTTCCTACGAGCAGTACTTC. The encoded protein is CASSPETSYEQYF.

The chain couples TRBV29-1 to TRBJ2-1; TRBD2 aligns across 8 bases. The CDR3 runs to 15 residues. Looked up from germline, CDR1 is SQVTM and CDR2 is ANQGSEA. J gave up 4 bases and V 5 bases, and 10 bases lay outside the gene matches. CDR3 DNA sequence: TGCAGCGTTCGGTCCCCCAGCGGGGGTTACAATGAGCAGTTCTTC. The encoded protein is CSVRSPSGGYNEQFF.

This sequence joins TRBV21-1 and TRBJ2-1; TRBD1 is the table's D call, not checked against the DNA. TRBV21-1 is a pseudogene locus. The CDR3 runs to 13 residues. In DNA, the CDR3 is TGCGCCAGCAGTGTACAGGGTAACGCTGAGCAGTTCTTC. It translates to CASSVQGNAEQFF.

The V call is TRBV7-9, the J call TRBJ1-2, with D possibly TRBD1 on 6 matching bases. Germline CDR1 and CDR2: SEHNR and FQNEAQ (reference sequence). CDR3 length equals 12 residues. Trimming cost V 5 bases and J 8 bases, with 12 bases left between them. The CDR3 region has the DNA TGTGCCAGCAGCCCAGGACAGAAAGGCTACACCTTC. Its translation: CASSPGQKGYTF.

The J gene is TRBJ2-7, the V gene TRBV19, with TRBD1 as a possible D gene (5 bases). The V gene's germline CDR1 is LNHDA and CDR2 SQIVND (reference sequence). The length of the CDR3 is 15 residues. The germline V and J ends were trimmed by 10 bases and 1 base, with 20 bases remaining between them. In DNA form, the CDR3 reads TGTGCCACCGCCCACCTAGGGGATCGGTCCTACGAGCAGTACTTC. Translating gives CATAHLGDRSYEQYF.

The chain couples TRBV27 to TRBJ2-1; no clear D. V was pared by 0 bases and J by 12 bases, with 12 bases between. Germline-derived CDR1 and CDR2 are MNHEY and SMNVEV (reference sequence). The CDR3 is made up of 13 amino acids. The CDR3 nucleotides read TGTGCCAGCAGTTTATCGGTCTCCGATGGGCAGTTCTTC. It encodes CASSLSVSDGQFF.

V usage is TRBV5-6 and J usage is TRBJ2-3, with 7 bases lining up with TRBD1. V was pared by 0 bases and J by 11 bases, with 6 bases of the junction left unmatched. Germline V lookup: CDR1 SGHDT, CDR2 YYEEEE. This CDR3 is 13 amino acids long. The CDR3 spells CASSLGQGPRQYF. The CDR3, as DNA: TGTGCCAGCAGCTTGGGACAGGGCCCCCGGCAGTATTTT. Filled out from reference TRBV5-6 and TRBJ2-3, the complete variable domain reads DAGVTQSPTHLIKTRGQQVTLRCSPKSGHDTVSWYQQALGQGPQFIFQYYEEEERQRGNFPDRFSGHQFPNYSSELNVNALLLGDSALYLCASSLGQGPRQYFGPGTRLTVL.

This clone has just a few counts. The chain combines TRBV7-2 with TRBJ2-3; D is unclear. CDR1 SGHTA and CDR2 FQGNSA come from the germline V gene. V lost 5 bases and J lost 4, with 13 bases in between. The CDR3 contains 14 residues. The DNA of the CDR3 is TGTGCCAGCAGCCTGGGTTTTGACGCAGATACGCAGTATTTT. Encoded protein: CASSLGFDADTQYF.